This TCR beta chain was recorded in a study of control samples from healthy donors and cancer patients. This table comes from immunoSEQ multiplex PCR, and its TCRdb copy is limited to in-frame clones, with some not included. The sample holds roughly 130,000 clones; 90% are singletons and the top ten take around 2.5%. The sequence was obtained from a man aged 18 to 29 in good health. The sequenced sample consisted of blood.

DNA for the CDR3: TGTGCCAGCAGCACCCTGGGGGGGGAAAGCGAGCAGTACGTC. It specifies CASSTLGGESEQYV. The gene calls are TRBV5-5 and TRBJ2-7; 7 bases line up with TRBD2. The CDR3 length is 14 residues. Germline lookup yields CDR1 SGHKS and CDR2 YYEKEE (reference sequence). Trimming cost V 4 bases and J 6 bases; bases outside gene matches: 10.